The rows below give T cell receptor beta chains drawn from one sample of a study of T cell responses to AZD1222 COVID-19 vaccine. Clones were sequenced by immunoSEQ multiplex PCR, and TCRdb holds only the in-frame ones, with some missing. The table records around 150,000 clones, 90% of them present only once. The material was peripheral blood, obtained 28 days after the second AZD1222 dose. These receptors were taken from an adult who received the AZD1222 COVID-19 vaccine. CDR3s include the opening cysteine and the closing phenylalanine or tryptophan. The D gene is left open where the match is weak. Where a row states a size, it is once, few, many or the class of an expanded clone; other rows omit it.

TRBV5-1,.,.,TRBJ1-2,TGCGCCAGCAGCTCTTTGATCAGGTTGGGTGGCTACACCTTC,CASSSLIRLGGYTF
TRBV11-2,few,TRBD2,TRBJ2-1,TGTGCCAGCAGGGAGGGACTAGTTGAGCAGTTCTTC,CASREGLVEQFF
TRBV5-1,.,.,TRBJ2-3,TGCGCCAGCAGCTTAACTCCGGACGGGGATACGCAGTATTTT,CASSLTPDGDTQYF
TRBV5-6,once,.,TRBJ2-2,TGTGCCAGCAACACCGGGGGTACGAACACCGGGGAGCTGTTTTTT,CASNTGGTNTGELFF
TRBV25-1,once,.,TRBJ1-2,TGTGCCAGCAGTGAAATAGTGGAGGGCGGGGGCTACACCTTC,CASSEIVEGGGYTF
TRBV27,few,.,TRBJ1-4,TGTGCCAGCAGTTTAGGTGTCAAGGAAAAACTGTTTTTT,CASSLGVKEKLFF
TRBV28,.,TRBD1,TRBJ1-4,TGTGCCAGCAGTAACAGACAGGGATATAATGAAAAACTGTTTTTT,CASSNRQGYNEKLFF
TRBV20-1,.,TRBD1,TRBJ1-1,TGCAGTGCTTGGACAGGGGCTGAAGCTTTCTTT,CSAWTGAEAFF
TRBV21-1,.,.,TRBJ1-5,TGTGCCAGCAGCAACAGGGGTCAGCCCCAGCATTTT,CASSNRGQPQHF
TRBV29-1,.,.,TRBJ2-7,TGCAGCGTTGCGCAGACCTCCTACGAGCAGTACTTC,CSVAQTSYEQYF
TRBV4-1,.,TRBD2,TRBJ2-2,TGCGCCAGCAGCCAAGATGGGCTAGCGGGAGGCGGAACCGGGGAGCTGTTTTTT,CASSQDGLAGGGTGELFF
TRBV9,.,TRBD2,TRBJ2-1,TGTGCCAGCAGCGTTACTAGCGGGAGGGTCAATGAGCAGTTCTTC,CASSVTSGRVNEQFF
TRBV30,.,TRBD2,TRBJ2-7,TGTGCCTGGACCAGGACTAGCGGGAGCGAGCAGTACTTC,CAWTRTSGSEQYF
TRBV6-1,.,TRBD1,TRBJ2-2,TGTGCCAGCAGTGTGGCCGGGACAGATTACACCGGGGAGCTGTTTTTT,CASSVAGTDYTGELFF